The clone carrying this T cell receptor beta chain appeared a single time. Germline loops: CDR1 SGHRS, CDR2 YFSETQ. The CDR3 runs to 13 residues. The ends were cut back, 1 base at V and 2 bases at J, with 6 bases in the middle. This record comes from a study of PD-1 blockade in mismatch repair-deficient tumors. Sequenced by immunoSEQ multiplex PCR; TCRdb stores in-frame clones only, minus some. The table includes 76,000 or so clones, 80% to 90% detected once. TCRs were sequenced from a few patients responding to pembrolizumab. The clonotype comes from an adult with mismatch repair-deficient cancer. This specimen consisted of peripheral blood, obtained 44 weeks after starting pembrolizumab. The V gene is TRBV5-1, the J gene TRBJ2-5; D gene unclear. The CDR3, as DNA: TGCGCCAGCAGCTTGAGCACTCAAGAGACCCAGTACTTC. Amino acid sequence: CASSLSTQETQYF.